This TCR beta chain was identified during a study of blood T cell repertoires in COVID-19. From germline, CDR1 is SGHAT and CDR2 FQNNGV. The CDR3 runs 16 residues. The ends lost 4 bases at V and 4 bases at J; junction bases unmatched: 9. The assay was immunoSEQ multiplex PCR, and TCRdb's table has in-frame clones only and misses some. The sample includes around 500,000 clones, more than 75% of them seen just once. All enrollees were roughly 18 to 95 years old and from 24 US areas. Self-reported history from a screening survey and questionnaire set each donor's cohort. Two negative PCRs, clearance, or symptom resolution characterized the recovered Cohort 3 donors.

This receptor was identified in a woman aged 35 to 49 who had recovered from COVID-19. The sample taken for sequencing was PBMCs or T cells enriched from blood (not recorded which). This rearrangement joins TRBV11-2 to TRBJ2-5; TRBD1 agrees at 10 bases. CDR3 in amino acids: CASSSDRGVVGETQYF. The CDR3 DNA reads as TGTGCCAGCAGCTCGGACAGGGGGGTCGTGGGAGAGACCCAGTACTTC.